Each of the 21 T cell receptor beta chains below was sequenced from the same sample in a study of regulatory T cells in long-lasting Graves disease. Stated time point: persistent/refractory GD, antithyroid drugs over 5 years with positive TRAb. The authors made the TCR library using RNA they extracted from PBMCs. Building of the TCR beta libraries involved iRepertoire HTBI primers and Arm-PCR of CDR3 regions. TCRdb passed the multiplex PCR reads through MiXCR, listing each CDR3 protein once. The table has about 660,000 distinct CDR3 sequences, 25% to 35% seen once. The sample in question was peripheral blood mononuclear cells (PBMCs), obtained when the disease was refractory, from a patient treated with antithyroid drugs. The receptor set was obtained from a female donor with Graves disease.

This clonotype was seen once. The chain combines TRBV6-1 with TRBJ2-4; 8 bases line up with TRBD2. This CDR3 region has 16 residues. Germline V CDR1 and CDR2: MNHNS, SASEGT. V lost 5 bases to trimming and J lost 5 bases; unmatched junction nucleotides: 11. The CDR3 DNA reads TGTGCCAGCAGTAGGACTAGCTCCGTCTTGGAAAACATTCAGTACTTC. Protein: CASSRTSSVLENIQYF.

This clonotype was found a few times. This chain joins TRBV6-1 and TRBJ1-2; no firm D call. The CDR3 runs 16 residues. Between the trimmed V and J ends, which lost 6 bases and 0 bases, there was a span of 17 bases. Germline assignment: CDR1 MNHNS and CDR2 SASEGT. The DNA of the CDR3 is TGTGCCAGCAGACCCCTCTGGGGAATGGCTAACTATGGCTACACCTTC. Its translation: CASRPLWGMANYGYTF.

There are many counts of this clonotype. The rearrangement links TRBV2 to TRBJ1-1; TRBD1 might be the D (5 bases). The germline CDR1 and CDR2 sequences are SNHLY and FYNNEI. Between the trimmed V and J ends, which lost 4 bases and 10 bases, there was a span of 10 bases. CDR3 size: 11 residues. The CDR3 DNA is TGTGCCAGCAGTGGGGGCAGTTTAGCTTTCTTT. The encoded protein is CASSGGSLAFF.

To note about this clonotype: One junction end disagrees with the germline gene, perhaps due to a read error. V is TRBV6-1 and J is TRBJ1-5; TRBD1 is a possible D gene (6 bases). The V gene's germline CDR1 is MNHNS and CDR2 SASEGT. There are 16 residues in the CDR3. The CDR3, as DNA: TGTGTCAGCAGCTCCCCCTTGACAGGTTCCCGTCAGCCCCAGCATTTT. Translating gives CVSSSPLTGSRQPQHF.

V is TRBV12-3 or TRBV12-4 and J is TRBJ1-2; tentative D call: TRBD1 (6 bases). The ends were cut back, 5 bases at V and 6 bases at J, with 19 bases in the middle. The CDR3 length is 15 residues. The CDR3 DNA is TGTGCCAGCAGTCCAGATGAACAGGGCGGCCATGGCTACACCTTC. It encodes CASSPDEQGGHGYTF.

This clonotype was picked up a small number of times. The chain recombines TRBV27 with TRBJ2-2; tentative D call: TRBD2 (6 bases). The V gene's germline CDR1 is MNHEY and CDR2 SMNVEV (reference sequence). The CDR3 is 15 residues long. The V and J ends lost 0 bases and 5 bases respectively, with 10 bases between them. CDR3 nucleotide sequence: TGTGCCAGCAGTTTATCCGCAGGGAGGACCGGGGAGCTGTTTTTT. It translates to CASSLSAGRTGELFF.

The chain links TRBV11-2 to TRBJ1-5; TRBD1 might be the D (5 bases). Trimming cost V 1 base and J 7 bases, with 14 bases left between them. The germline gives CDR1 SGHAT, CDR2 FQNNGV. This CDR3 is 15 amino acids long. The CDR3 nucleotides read TGTGCCAGCAGCTTAGGGGGCAGGTGGCACCAGCCCCAGCATTTT. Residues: CASSLGGRWHQPQHF.

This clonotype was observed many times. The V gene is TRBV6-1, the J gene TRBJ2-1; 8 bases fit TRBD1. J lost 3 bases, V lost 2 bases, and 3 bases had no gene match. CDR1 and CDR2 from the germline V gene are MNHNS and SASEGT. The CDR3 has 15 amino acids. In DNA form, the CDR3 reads TGTGCCAGCAGTGAATTACAGGGGGTCTACAATGAGCAGTTCTTC. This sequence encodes CASSELQGVYNEQFF.

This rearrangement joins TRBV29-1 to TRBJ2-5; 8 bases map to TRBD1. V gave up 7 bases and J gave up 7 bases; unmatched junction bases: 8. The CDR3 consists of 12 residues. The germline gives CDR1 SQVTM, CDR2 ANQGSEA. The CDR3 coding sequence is TGCAGCGGTGAGGGACAGGCCGGGACCCAGTACTTC. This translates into CSGEGQAGTQYF.

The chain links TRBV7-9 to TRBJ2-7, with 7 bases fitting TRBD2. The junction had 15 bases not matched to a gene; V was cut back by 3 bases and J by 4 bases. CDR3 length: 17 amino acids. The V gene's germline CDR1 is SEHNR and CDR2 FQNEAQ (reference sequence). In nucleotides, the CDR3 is TGTGCCAGCAGCTTCCCCCCCGGGAGCGGGGTGCCTTACGAGCAGTACTTC. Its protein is CASSFPPGSGVPYEQYF. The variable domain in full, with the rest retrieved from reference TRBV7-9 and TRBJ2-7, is DTGVSQNPRHKITKRGQNVTFRCDPISEHNRLYWYRQTLGQGPEFLTYFQNEAQLEKSRLLSDRFSAERPKGSFSTLEIQRTEQGDSAMYLCASSFPPGSGVPYEQYFGPGTRLTVT.

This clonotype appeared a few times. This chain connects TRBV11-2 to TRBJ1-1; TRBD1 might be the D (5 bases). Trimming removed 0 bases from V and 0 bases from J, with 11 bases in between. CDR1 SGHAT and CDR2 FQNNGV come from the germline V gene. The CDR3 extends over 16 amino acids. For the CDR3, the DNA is TGTGCCAGCAGCTTAGACAGGGCCTTTATGAACACTGAAGCTTTCTTT. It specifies CASSLDRAFMNTEAFF.

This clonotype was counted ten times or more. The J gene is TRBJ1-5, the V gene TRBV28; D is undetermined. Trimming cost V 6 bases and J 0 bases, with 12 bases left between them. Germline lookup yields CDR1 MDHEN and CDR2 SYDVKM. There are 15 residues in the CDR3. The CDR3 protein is CASSPSGGSNQPQHF. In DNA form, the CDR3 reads TGTGCCAGCAGCCCGAGCGGCGGTAGCAATCAGCCCCAGCATTTT.

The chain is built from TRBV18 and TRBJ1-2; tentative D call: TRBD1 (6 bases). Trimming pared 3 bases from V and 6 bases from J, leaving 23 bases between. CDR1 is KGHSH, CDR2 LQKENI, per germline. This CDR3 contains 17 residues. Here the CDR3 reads CASSPFLASGVADGYTF. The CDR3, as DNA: TGTGCCAGCTCACCCTTTCTAGCTTCAGGGGTCGCGGATGGCTACACCTTC. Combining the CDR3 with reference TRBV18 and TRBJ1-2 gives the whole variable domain NAGVMQNPRHLVRRRGQEARLRCSPMKGHSHVYWYRQLPEEGLKFMVYLQKENIIDESGMPKERFSAEFPKEGPSILRIQQVVRGDSAAYFCASSPFLASGVADGYTFGSGTRLTVV.

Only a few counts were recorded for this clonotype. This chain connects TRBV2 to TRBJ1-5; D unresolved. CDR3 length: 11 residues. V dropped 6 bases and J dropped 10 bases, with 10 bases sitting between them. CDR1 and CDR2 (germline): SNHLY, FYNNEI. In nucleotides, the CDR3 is TGTGCCAGCAGCGATTTTGGACCCCAGCATTTT. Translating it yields CASSDFGPQHF.

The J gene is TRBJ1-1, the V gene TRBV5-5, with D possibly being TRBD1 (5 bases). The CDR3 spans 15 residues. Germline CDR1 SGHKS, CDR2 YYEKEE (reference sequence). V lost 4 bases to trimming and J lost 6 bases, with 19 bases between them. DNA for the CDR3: TGTGCCAGCAGCCCCCTAGCTGGGGGATGGTCTGAAGCTTTCTTT. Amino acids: CASSPLAGGWSEAFF. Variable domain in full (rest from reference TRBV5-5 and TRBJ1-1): DAGVTQSPTHLIKTRGQQVTLRCSPISGHKSVSWYQQVLGQGPQFIFQYYEKEERGRGNFPDRFSARQFPNYSSELNVNALLLGDSALYLCASSPLAGGWSEAFFGQGTRLTVV.

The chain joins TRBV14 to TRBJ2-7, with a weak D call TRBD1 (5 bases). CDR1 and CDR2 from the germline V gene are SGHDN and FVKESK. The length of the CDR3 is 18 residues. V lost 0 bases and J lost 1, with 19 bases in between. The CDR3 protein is CASSQEGGFRTSSYEQYF. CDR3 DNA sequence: TGTGCCAGCAGCCAAGAGGGTGGATTCAGGACAAGTTCCTACGAGCAGTACTTC. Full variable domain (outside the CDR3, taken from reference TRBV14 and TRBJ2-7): EAGVTQFPSHSVIEKGQTVTLRCDPISGHDNLYWYRRVMGKEIKFLLHFVKESKQDESGMPNNRFLAERTGGTYSTLKVQPAELEDSGVYFCASSQEGGFRTSSYEQYFGPGTRLTVT.

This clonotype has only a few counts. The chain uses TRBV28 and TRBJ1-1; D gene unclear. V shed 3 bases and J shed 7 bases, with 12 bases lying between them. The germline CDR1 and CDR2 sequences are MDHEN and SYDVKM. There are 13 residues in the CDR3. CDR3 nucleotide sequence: TGTGCCAGCAGTTTTGTATTTCGCCTTGAAGCTTTCTTT. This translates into CASSFVFRLEAFF.

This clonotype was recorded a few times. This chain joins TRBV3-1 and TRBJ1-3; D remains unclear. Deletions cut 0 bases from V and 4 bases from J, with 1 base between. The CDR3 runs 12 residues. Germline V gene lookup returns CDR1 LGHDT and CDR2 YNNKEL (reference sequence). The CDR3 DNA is TGTGCCAGCAGCCAAGAGGGAAACACCATATATTTT. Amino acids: CASSQEGNTIYF.

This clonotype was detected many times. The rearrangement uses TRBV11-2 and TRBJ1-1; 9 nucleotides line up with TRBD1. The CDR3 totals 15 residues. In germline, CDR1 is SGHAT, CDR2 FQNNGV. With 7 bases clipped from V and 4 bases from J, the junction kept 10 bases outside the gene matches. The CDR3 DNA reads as TGTGCCAGCACCGTACAGGGGGCATCGGGCACTGAAGCTTTCTTT. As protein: CASTVQGASGTEAFF.

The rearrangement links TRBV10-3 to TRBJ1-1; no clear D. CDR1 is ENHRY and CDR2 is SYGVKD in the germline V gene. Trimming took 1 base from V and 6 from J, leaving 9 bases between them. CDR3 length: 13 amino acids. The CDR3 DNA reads TGTGCCATCAGTGAGTTGAACACCGCTGAAGCTTTCTTT. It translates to CAISELNTAEAFF.

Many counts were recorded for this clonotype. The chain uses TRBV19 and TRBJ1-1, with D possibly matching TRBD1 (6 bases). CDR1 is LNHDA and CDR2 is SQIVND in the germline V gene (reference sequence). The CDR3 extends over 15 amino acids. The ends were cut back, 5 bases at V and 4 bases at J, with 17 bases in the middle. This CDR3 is CASSATEQGSTEAFF. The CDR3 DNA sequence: TGTGCCAGTAGTGCCACAGAGCAGGGGAGCACTGAAGCTTTCTTT.